Below are 21 T cell receptor beta chains sequenced from a single sample in a study of cytomegalovirus exposure and HLA in healthy donors. Amplification used 60 Vbeta primers and 13 Jbeta primers. The method was immunoSEQ multiplex PCR; TCRdb's version includes in-frame clones alone and lacks a portion of them. The sample consists of fewer than 150,000 clones, 82% of them appearing once. Material for sequencing was PBMCs. The source is a male donor in good health and CMV-seronegative.

The chain recombines TRBV29-1 with TRBJ1-1; 7 bases fit TRBD1. Per germline, CDR1 SQVTM and CDR2 ANQGSEA. V lost 0 bases and J lost 2; bases outside the gene matches: 6. The CDR3 covers 15 residues. This chain's CDR3 is CSVEDWGQSNTEAFF. CDR3 bases: TGCAGCGTTGAAGATTGGGGACAGAGCAACACTGAAGCTTTCTTT.

The rearrangement uses TRBV9 and TRBJ2-7, with TRBD1 matching over 10 bases. This CDR3 is 16 amino acids long. V shed 3 bases and J 1 base; nucleotides not matched to a gene: 7. Germline loops: CDR1 SGDLS, CDR2 YYNGEE. CDR3 protein: CASSARTGGSSYEQYF. The CDR3 nucleotides read TGTGCCAGCAGCGCCAGGACAGGGGGGTCGTCCTACGAGCAGTACTTC.

This clone was counted once. The chain has TRBV28 and TRBJ2-1, with D tentatively TRBD2 (5 bases). Germline CDR1 is MDHEN and CDR2 is SYDVKM. V gave up 7 bases and J gave up 2 bases, with 12 bases separating them. The CDR3 is made up of 14 amino acids. The CDR3 nucleotides are TGTGCCAGCATTGGGCGGGCGGCCTACAATGAGCAGTTCTTC. Translated: CASIGRAAYNEQFF.

This sequence joins TRBV6-6 and TRBJ2-3; 11 nucleotides line up with TRBD1. The CDR3 runs 15 residues. Germline V gives CDR1 MNHNY, CDR2 SVGAGI (reference sequence). V shed 2 bases, J shed 6 bases, and the junction held 4 bases outside the gene matches. The CDR3 sequence: CASSYGQGASDTQYF. DNA of the CDR3: TGTGCCAGCAGTTACGGACAGGGGGCATCGGATACGCAGTATTTT.

The chain recombines TRBV7-9 with TRBJ2-7, with D possibly matching TRBD2 (5 bases). V lost 5 bases and J 5 bases, leaving 13 bases between the germline ends. This CDR3 has 13 amino acids. Looked up from germline, CDR1 is SEHNR and CDR2 is FQNEAQ (reference sequence). The CDR3 loop reads CASSARDRNEQYF. In nucleotides, the CDR3 is TGTGCCAGCAGCGCGAGGGATAGGAACGAGCAGTACTTC.

The V and J genes are TRBV7-6 and TRBJ2-7, with TRBD1 matching over 8 bases. CDR3 length equals 13 residues. Trimming took 5 bases from V and 6 from J; bases not matched to a gene: 6. Germline-derived CDR1 and CDR2 are SGHVS and FNYEAQ. CDR3 sequence: CASSPTGVAEQYF. Here the CDR3 DNA reads TGTGCCAGCAGCCCGACAGGGGTTGCCGAGCAGTACTTC.

J is TRBJ1-3 and V is TRBV2, with 11 nucleotides matching TRBD1. V was pared by 10 bases and J by 6 bases, with 5 bases of the junction left unmatched. This CDR3 has 13 amino acids. Germline V CDR1 and CDR2: SNHLY, FYNNEI. The chain's CDR3 is CATPGQGENTIYF. Written as DNA, the CDR3 is TGTGCCACCCCGGGACAGGGGGAAAACACCATATATTTT.

The chain carries TRBV6-6 and TRBJ2-7; 7 bases are shared with TRBD1. Germline V gene lookup returns CDR1 MNHNY and CDR2 SVGAGI (reference sequence). The J segment lost 3 bases and the V segment lost 2 bases, leaving 7 bases of the junction unmatched. This CDR3 is built from 15 residues. The CDR3 region has the DNA TGTGCCAGCAGTTACGAAGGACAGGCCTTCTACGAGCAGTACTTC. Translated, it gives CASSYEGQAFYEQYF.

The rearrangement uses TRBV12-5 and TRBJ2-7, with D perhaps TRBD1 (6 bases). Germline V gene sequence: CDR1 LGHNT, CDR2 FRNRAP. The CDR3 runs 14 residues. V shed 2 bases and J shed 4 bases, with 12 bases lying between them. CDR3 coding DNA: TGTGCTAGTGGTTTGAGAAGGGGGTTGTACGAGCAGTACTTC. Its protein product is CASGLRRGLYEQYF.

The V and J genes are TRBV7-6 and TRBJ2-3; D is undetermined. Germline-derived CDR1 and CDR2 are SGHVS and FNYEAQ. The CDR3 extends over 15 amino acids. V gave up 0 bases and J gave up 2 bases, with 9 bases separating them. Here the CDR3 DNA reads TGTGCCAGCAGCTTAGCGACAACGCCCACAGATACGCAGTATTTT. Its protein is CASSLATTPTDTQYF.

V gene TRBV4-2 combines with J gene TRBJ2-5, with D tentatively TRBD2 (6 bases). Germline V gene lookup returns CDR1 LGHNA and CDR2 YNFKEQ. The CDR3 extends over 17 amino acids. V was clipped by 3 bases and J by 4 bases, with 21 bases between them. The DNA of the CDR3 is TGTGCCAGCAGCCACCCGAGAGTCGGGGGTAGGCGAGAGACCCAGTACTTC. This codes for CASSHPRVGGRRETQYF.

V is TRBV5-1 and J is TRBJ2-3, with a weak D call TRBD2 (6 bases). V lost 0 bases and J 5 bases, leaving 16 bases between the germline ends. This CDR3 has 16 amino acids. Germline CDR1 and CDR2: SGHRS and YFSETQ. This CDR3 reads CASSLGNAGIIDTQYF. CDR3 coding DNA: TGCGCCAGCAGCTTGGGGAATGCGGGGATAATAGATACGCAGTATTTT.

This chain connects TRBV6-1 to TRBJ2-1; D might be TRBD2 (5 bases). Deletions cut 4 bases from V and 2 bases from J, with 15 bases between. Germline-derived CDR1 and CDR2 are MNHNS and SASEGT. The CDR3 sequence is 16 residues long. CDR3 DNA sequence: TGTGCCAGCAGTGTCGGACTCTCGATACCCTACAATGAGCAGTTCTTC. It specifies CASSVGLSIPYNEQFF.

The V and J genes are TRBV29-1 and TRBJ2-1; 16 bases fit TRBD2. The CDR3 loop spans 15 amino acids. Unmatched junction bases numbered 3, after V lost 4 bases and J lost 6 bases. Germline-derived CDR1 and CDR2 are SQVTM and ANQGSEA. The CDR3 region is CSVVGTSGRVNEQFF. The CDR3 DNA is TGCAGCGTTGTCGGGACTAGCGGGAGGGTCAATGAGCAGTTCTTC.

V usage is TRBV25-1 and J usage is TRBJ2-5, with D tentatively TRBD1 (6 bases). The germline CDR1 and CDR2 sequences are MGHDK and SYGVNS. Trimming left V 5 bases short and J 1 base short, with 17 bases between. The CDR3 runs 16 residues. CDR3 protein: CASSKGAGVFQETQYF. CDR3 DNA: TGTGCCAGCAGTAAAGGGGCAGGGGTTTTCCAAGAGACCCAGTACTTC.

This clone showed up just once. This chain joins TRBV7-2 and TRBJ2-5; TRBD1 aligns across 11 bases. Germline V lookup: CDR1 SGHTA, CDR2 FQGNSA. Unmatched junction bases numbered 1, after V lost 1 base and J lost 6 bases. This CDR3 spans 14 amino acids. CDR3 sequence (DNA): TGTGCCAGCAGCTTAGGGACAGGGGGCCAGACCCAGTACTTC. This encodes CASSLGTGGQTQYF.

The chain recombines TRBV11-2 with TRBJ2-1, with a tentative D call TRBD1 (6 bases). The CDR3 extends over 15 amino acids. The V and J ends lost 5 bases and 5 bases respectively, with 16 bases between them. Germline-derived CDR1 and CDR2 are SGHAT and FQNNGV. Here the CDR3 DNA reads TGTGCCAGCAGCGACTCAGGGACATTACACAATGAGCAGTTCTTC. Its translation: CASSDSGTLHNEQFF.

The chain combines TRBV19 with TRBJ2-7, with D possibly matching TRBD2 (6 bases). V was shortened by 0 bases and J by 4 bases, with 7 bases between the two germline ends. The CDR3 length is 13 residues. Looked up from germline, CDR1 is LNHDA and CDR2 is SQIVND (reference sequence). The DNA of the CDR3 is TGTGCCAGTAGTATAGACGGGAGATACGAGCAGTACTTC. Encoded protein: CASSIDGRYEQYF.

This chain connects TRBV6-5 to TRBJ1-5, with TRBD1 identical over 7 bases. With 5 bases clipped from V and 5 bases from J, the junction kept 3 bases outside the gene matches. Looked up from germline, CDR1 is MNHEY and CDR2 is SVGAGI. This CDR3 has 13 residues. This CDR3 is CASSTGVYQPQHF. For the CDR3, the DNA is TGTGCCAGCAGTACAGGGGTTTATCAGCCCCAGCATTTT.

The chain employs TRBV10-3 and TRBJ2-7, with D perhaps matching TRBD2 (5 bases). The CDR3 contains 12 residues. Germline CDR1 reads ENHRY; CDR2 reads SYGVKD. V dropped 10 bases and J dropped 4 bases, with 14 bases sitting between them. The CDR3 spells CATQPGEYEQYF. Written as DNA, the CDR3 is TGTGCCACCCAACCCGGGGAGTACGAGCAGTACTTC.

This clone was picked up a small number of times. Other DNA sequences in this specimen translate into the identical CDR3. The V gene is TRBV5-1, the J gene TRBJ1-4, with unresolved D. This CDR3 is 15 amino acids long. CDR1 and CDR2 from the germline V gene are SGHRS and YFSETQ. V was cut by 3 bases and J by 0 bases, with 9 bases left in between. The CDR3 nucleotides read TGCGCCAGCAGCTCTCGCACTGCAACTAATGAAAAACTGTTTTTT. Translated, it gives CASSSRTATNEKLFF.